The T cell receptor beta chain described here comes from a study of blood T cell repertoires in COVID-19. The protocol was immunoSEQ multiplex PCR, while the TCRdb copy is restricted to in-frame clones and leaves out a portion. The sample yields fewer than 350,000 clones, roughly 90% seen once. Trimming took 5 bases from V and 4 from J; bases not matched to a gene: 10. The CDR3 length is 15 residues. Germline V gene data show CDR1 as SGHNT and CDR2 as YYREEE (reference sequence). Sequenced material: PBMCs or T cells enriched from blood (not recorded which). The chain combines TRBV5-4 with TRBJ2-5, with TRBD2 identical over 8 bases. The TCR sequence derives from a woman under 30 with acute COVID-19. The CDR3 spells CASSYSTSAGETQYF. CDR3 coding DNA: TGTGCCAGCAGTTACTCGACTAGCGCAGGAGAGACCCAGTACTTC.